The rows below give T cell receptor beta chains drawn from one sample of a study of T-cell memory formation after mild COVID-19. TCRdb processed the 5' RACE reads anew with MiXCR; each CDR3 protein has one entry. This sample carries about 430,000 distinct CDR3 sequences, around 17% of them seen once, and the ten largest clones take about 22%. The material sequenced was PBMCs or a T cell subset sorted from them (not recorded which). The receptors were gathered from a man between 18 and 35 years old who had mild COVID-19 (a few samples of this study predate the infection). Cell type and time point are not known. Both conserved end residues are part of each CDR3. D genes are given only for firm matches. The listing skips clone size in some rows; elsewhere it reads once, few, many or a size class.

>TRBJ2-4|few|-|TRBV6-5
CASSTSPQNIQYF
TGTGCCAGCTCGACTAGTCCTCAAAACATTCAGTACTTC
>TRBJ2-1|-|TRBD1|TRBV28
CASSPSRGRQGWGEQFF
TGTGCCAGCAGTCCTTCCCGCGGTCGACAGGGATGGGGCGAGCAGTTCTTC
>TRBJ2-7|-|TRBD1|TRBV18
CASSYGQGASYEQYF
TGTGCCAGCTCTTATGGACAGGGGGCATCCTACGAGCAGTACTTC
>TRBJ2-7|few|TRBD1|TRBV9
CASSVGGQGDYEQYF
TGTGCCAGCAGCGTAGGAGGACAGGGGGACTACGAGCAGTACTTC
>TRBJ1-4|-|-|TRBV7-9
CASSLWSSNNEKLFF
TGTGCCAGCAGCTTGTGGAGCAGCAATAATGAAAAACTGTTTTTT
>TRBJ2-2|-|TRBD1|TRBV10-3
CAISELTGGPGELFF
TGTGCCATCAGTGAACTTACAGGGGGCCCCGGGGAGCTGTTTTTT
>TRBJ2-7|-|TRBD2|TRBV10-3
CAISPGTSESSQYF
TGTGCCATCAGCCCCGGGACTAGTGAATCCTCCCAGTACTTC
>TRBJ2-1|many|-|TRBV5-1
CASSLYTGYNEQFF
TGCGCCAGCAGCTTGTACACAGGGTACAATGAGCAGTTCTTC
>TRBJ1-5|-|TRBD1|TRBV20-1
CSAKGQGGQPQHF
TGCAGTGCTAAAGGACAGGGGGGACAGCCCCAGCATTTT
>TRBJ2-5|-|-|TRBV7-6
CASSPGLKETQYF
TGTGCCAGCAGCCCAGGACTAAAAGAGACCCAGTACTTC
>TRBJ1-4|-|TRBD1|TRBV9
CASSPRSGTAVEKLFF
TGTGCCAGCAGCCCCAGAAGCGGGACAGCGGTCGAAAAACTGTTTTTT
>TRBJ2-1|-|-|TRBV4-1
CASSPIYADEQFF
TGCGCCAGCAGCCCAATCTATGCTGATGAGCAGTTCTTC
>TRBJ2-2|-|TRBD1|TRBV5-1
CASSLVGRGPGELFF
TGCGCCAGCAGCTTGGTGGGCAGGGGGCCCGGGGAGCTGTTTTTT
>TRBJ1-1|-|TRBD1|TRBV7-8
CASSMETGGATTEAFF
TGTGCCAGCAGTATGGAGACAGGGGGCGCGACGACTGAAGCTTTCTTT
>TRBJ2-6|-|-|TRBV4-1
CASSPRTASSGANVLTF
TGCGCCAGCAGCCCGCGGACTGCGAGCTCTGGGGCCAACGTCCTGACTTTC
>TRBJ2-7|-|-|TRBV24-1
CATRSPGQPPSYEQYF
TGTGCCACCAGAAGCCCCGGACAGCCTCCTTCCTACGAGCAGTACTTC
>TRBJ1-2|few|-|TRBV5-1
CASSLTGSGDYGYTF
TGCGCCAGCAGCCTCACAGGCTCCGGGGACTATGGCTACACCTTC
>TRBJ2-1|-|-|TRBV9
CASSLGLAELNEQFF
TGTGCCAGCAGCCTCGGTCTGGCAGAGTTGAATGAGCAGTTCTTC
>TRBJ2-2|-|-|TRBV5-6
CASSLVAGSTGELFF
TGTGCCAGCAGCTTGGTGGCAGGGAGCACCGGGGAGCTGTTTTTT
>TRBJ2-7|-|TRBD1|TRBV27
CASSFSAGQGLYEQYF
TGTGCCAGCAGTTTTTCTGCGGGACAGGGGCTCTACGAGCAGTACTTC
>TRBJ2-1|-|-|TRBV7-8
CASSPVRVRGRLGSYNEQFF
TGTGCCAGCAGCCCCGTACGGGTAAGGGGCCGACTGGGGTCCTACAATGAGCAGTTCTTC
>TRBJ1-2|-|-|TRBV3-1
CARGLRQCGYTF
TGTGCCAGGGGTCTTCGACAGTGTGGCTACACCTTC
>TRBJ1-5|-|-|TRBV20-1
CSASVSGNQPQHF
TGCAGTGCTAGCGTCTCTGGCAATCAGCCCCAGCATTTT
>TRBJ2-2|-|-|TRBV20-1
CSARDSRGVTGELFF
TGCAGTGCTAGAGATTCGCGCGGGGTCACCGGGGAGCTGTTTTTT
>TRBJ2-1|-|-|TRBV9
CASSVGENGEQFF
TGTGCCAGCAGCGTAGGAGAGAATGGTGAGCAGTTCTTC
>TRBJ2-7|-|-|TRBV4-3
CASSQHRAYEQYF
TGCGCCAGCAGCCAACACCGGGCCTACGAGCAGTACTTC
>TRBJ2-5|few|-|TRBV9
CASSVEPRTETQYF
TGTGCCAGCAGCGTAGAGCCTCGTACGGAGACCCAGTACTTC
>TRBJ2-1|few|TRBD2|TRBV4-1
CASSHQLAGGLNEQFF
TGCGCCAGCAGCCACCAACTAGCGGGGGGCCTCAATGAGCAGTTCTTC
>TRBJ2-3|few|-|TRBV10-3
CAMRRDLPTDTQYF
TGTGCCATGAGGAGGGATTTACCTACAGATACGCAGTATTTT
>TRBJ2-4|-|-|TRBV24-1
CATSDLPWALGVGIQYF
TGTGCCACCAGTGATTTGCCCTGGGCGTTAGGGGTTGGCATTCAGTACTTC
>TRBJ2-7|few|TRBD1|TRBV6-5
CASRRSATGLSEQYF
TGTGCCAGCAGGAGGTCCGCGACAGGGTTATCCGAGCAGTACTTC
>TRBJ2-3|-|-|TRBV12-3/TRBV12-4
CASSAAALQGLTDTQYF
TGTGCCAGCAGCGCCGCCGCATTACAGGGACTGACAGATACGCAGTATTTT
>TRBJ2-1|few|TRBD2|TRBV20-1
CSAPAGGLPNEQFF
TGCAGTGCCCCTGCGGGGGGGCTACCCAATGAGCAGTTCTTC
>TRBJ1-5|-|TRBD1|TRBV10-2
CASSRTGDYQPQHF
TGCGCCAGCTCTAGGACAGGGGACTATCAGCCCCAGCATTTT
>TRBJ1-2|-|-|TRBV5-1
CASSRDRPAPGYTF
TGCGCCAGCAGCCGGGACCGACCAGCTCCTGGCTACACCTTC
>TRBJ2-5|many|-|TRBV5-5
CASSLSPPGGGETQYF
TGTGCCAGCAGCTTGAGTCCCCCAGGGGGGGGAGAGACCCAGTACTTC
>TRBJ1-4|many|-|TRBV7-2
CASSPLHLRGEKLFF
TGTGCCAGCAGCCCGTTACACCTCCGAGGGGAAAAACTGTTTTTT
>TRBJ1-1|-|-|TRBV6-5
CASSYGGVGTEAFF
TGTGCCAGCAGTTACGGCGGGGTAGGCACTGAAGCTTTCTTT